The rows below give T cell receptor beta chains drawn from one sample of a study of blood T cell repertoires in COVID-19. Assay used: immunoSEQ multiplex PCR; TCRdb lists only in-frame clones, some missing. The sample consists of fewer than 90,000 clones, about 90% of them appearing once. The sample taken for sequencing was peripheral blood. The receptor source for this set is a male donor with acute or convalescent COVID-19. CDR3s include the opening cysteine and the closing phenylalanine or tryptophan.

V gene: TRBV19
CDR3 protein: CASSIPERQNTEAFF

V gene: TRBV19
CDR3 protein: CASSISRVTDTQYF

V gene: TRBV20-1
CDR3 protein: CSASADKRFGEQYF

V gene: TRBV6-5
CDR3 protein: CASRNNRGLGYGYTF

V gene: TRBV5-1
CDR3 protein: CASSLEWGLRAEAFF

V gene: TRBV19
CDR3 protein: CASIHRQALNTEAFF

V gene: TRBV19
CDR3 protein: CASSPRTGRGYTF

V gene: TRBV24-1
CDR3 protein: CATSDVRGGDYNEQFF

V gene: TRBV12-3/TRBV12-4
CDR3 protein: CASTQGYTIYF

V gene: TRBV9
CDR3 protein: CASSSSGETGELFF

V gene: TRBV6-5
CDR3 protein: CASSPQGLAGNEQFF

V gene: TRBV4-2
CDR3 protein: CASSQTGGGTEAFF

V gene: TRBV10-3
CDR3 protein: CAISGPGQGSYEQYF

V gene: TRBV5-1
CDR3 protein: CASSPGLATDTQYF

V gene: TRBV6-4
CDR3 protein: CASSGSLADTQYF

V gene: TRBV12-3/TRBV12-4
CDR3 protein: CASTRQGGTEAFF

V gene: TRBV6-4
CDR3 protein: CASSGGARDTQYF

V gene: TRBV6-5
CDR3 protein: CASSSQGGTEAFF

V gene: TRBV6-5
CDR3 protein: CASGNGGGAGGYTF

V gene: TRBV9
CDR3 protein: CASNRVTGELFF

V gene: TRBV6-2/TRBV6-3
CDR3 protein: CASSYSTSESGATDTQYF

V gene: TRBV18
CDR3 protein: CASSQRGNNEKLFF

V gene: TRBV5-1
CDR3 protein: CASSLGGGGAGELFF

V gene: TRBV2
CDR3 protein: CASSPDRMSNQPQHF

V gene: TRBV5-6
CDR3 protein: CASSREKTTQYF